One sample yielded the 30 T cell receptor beta chains listed below, sequenced in a study of shared clonotypes between healthy human individuals. Measured with immunoSEQ multiplex PCR; TCRdb has only the in-frame clones, and not every one. The sample lists about 2.2 million clones; 90% to 95% were seen once. CD45RO-negative, CCR7-positively selected cells formed the naive CD8 fraction, excluding terminally differentiated effector memory CD45RA+ cells. The sample was naive CD8+ T cells from PBMCs. The receptors were gathered from a man younger than 30 in good health. Some clones in this sample may be carry-over from other donors' samples.

This clone appeared once. The chain carries TRBV27 and TRBJ1-5; maybe TRBD1 (6 bases). The CDR3 spans 15 residues. CDR1 and CDR2 (germline): MNHEY, SMNVEV (reference sequence). The ends were cut back, 4 bases at V and 2 bases at J, with 12 bases in the middle. This chain's CDR3 is CASSSNNRGNQPQHF. The CDR3 region has the DNA TGTGCCAGCAGTTCCAACAACAGGGGCAATCAGCCCCAGCATTTT.

This chain joins TRBV11-2 and TRBJ2-7; D ambiguous. V was shortened by 5 bases and J by 2 bases, with 13 bases between the two germline ends. The V gene's germline CDR1 is SGHAT and CDR2 FQNNGV. The CDR3 is 14 amino acids. CDR3 DNA sequence: TGTGCCAGCAGCCTCCTGATGAACGCCTACGAGCAGTACTTC. This translates into CASSLLMNAYEQYF.

The V gene is TRBV7-2, the J gene TRBJ2-7, with a tentative D call TRBD2 (6 bases). The CDR3 extends over 13 amino acids. Germline V lookup: CDR1 SGHTA, CDR2 FQGNSA. The germline V and J ends were trimmed by 5 bases and 5 bases, with 13 bases remaining between them. CDR3 sequence reads: CASSPSTRNEQYF. The CDR3 coding sequence is TGTGCCAGCAGCCCTTCGACTAGAAACGAGCAGTACTTC.

The rearrangement joins TRBV13 to TRBJ1-1, with unresolved D. CDR1 and CDR2 from the germline V gene are PRHDT and FYEKMQ (reference sequence). Trimming removed 0 bases from V and 1 base from J, with 12 bases in between. This CDR3 has 16 residues. The CDR3 DNA reads TGTGCCAGCAGCTTAGGCCTTATGCGGGCGAACACTGAAGCTTTCTTT. This codes for CASSLGLMRANTEAFF.

J is TRBJ1-4 and V is TRBV7-9, with D unclear. V was cut by 5 bases and J by 5 bases, with 15 bases left in between. Germline loops: CDR1 SEHNR, CDR2 FQNEAQ (reference sequence). The CDR3 length is 15 residues. Here the CDR3 DNA reads TGTGCCAGCAGCCCAAACATTATAGAGAATGAAAAACTGTTTTTT. It is translated as CASSPNIIENEKLFF.

The chain has TRBV6-1 and TRBJ2-7; no clear D. Germline CDR1 is MNHNS and CDR2 is SASEGT. The CDR3 has 16 amino acids. Trimming removed 1 base at V and 0 bases at J, with 13 bases between. As DNA, the CDR3 is TGTGCCAGCAGTGAAGGTTGGAAGGGCGACTCCTACGAGCAGTACTTC. It is translated as CASSEGWKGDSYEQYF.

The chain recombines TRBV9 with TRBJ1-2; a weak D match, TRBD1 (5 bases). Germline lookup yields CDR1 SGDLS and CDR2 YYNGEE. The CDR3 contains 13 residues. The germline V and J ends were trimmed by 3 bases and 4 bases, with 10 bases remaining between them. The DNA for the CDR3 is TGTGCCAGCAGCGCCTCGGGGACCTATGGCTACACCTTC. Protein product: CASSASGTYGYTF.

J is TRBJ1-2 and V is TRBV27, with 7 positions matching TRBD1. Germline V CDR1 and CDR2: MNHEY, SMNVEV (reference sequence). The CDR3 runs to 16 residues. V lost 6 bases, J lost 1 base, and 11 bases stayed unmatched. The CDR3 nucleotides read TGTGCCAGCAGCCCCTCGGTAGGACAGGTTAACTATGGCTACACCTTC. Amino acid sequence: CASSPSVGQVNYGYTF.

The chain recombines TRBV19 with TRBJ1-1; tentatively, D is TRBD1 (5 bases). Trimming left V 0 bases short and J 1 base short, with 21 bases between. CDR1 LNHDA and CDR2 SQIVND come from the germline V gene (reference sequence). This CDR3 spans 19 amino acids. CDR3 region: CASSIDLLGAGKRNTEAFF. For the CDR3, the DNA is TGTGCCAGTAGTATAGATCTATTAGGGGCGGGAAAGAGGAACACTGAAGCTTTCTTT.

The chain carries TRBV28 and TRBJ2-2; 8 positions match TRBD2. V lost 3 bases to trimming and J lost 5 bases; unmatched junction nucleotides: 8. There are 16 residues in the CDR3. CDR1 and CDR2 (germline): MDHEN, SYDVKM. CDR3 residues: CASSFRGRRGTGELFF. DNA of the CDR3: TGTGCCAGCAGTTTCCGCGGGAGGAGGGGTACCGGGGAGCTGTTTTTT.

This clone was detected only once. V usage is TRBV6-5 and J usage is TRBJ2-7, with D tentatively TRBD1 (5 bases). CDR3 length: 13 residues. Deletions cut 5 bases from V and 0 bases from J, with 8 bases between. CDR1 is MNHEY, CDR2 SVGAGI, per germline. CDR3: CASSDSLSYEQYF. CDR3 nucleotide sequence: TGTGCCAGCAGTGACAGTCTCTCCTACGAGCAGTACTTC.

This CDR3 is CASSPRGTSGKVEQFF. Here the CDR3 DNA reads TGCGCCAGCAGCCCCCGCGGGACTAGCGGGAAAGTTGAGCAGTTCTTC. This chain joins TRBV5-1 and TRBJ2-1, with 13 bases fitting TRBD2. The V gene end was trimmed by 4 bases and the J gene end by 9 bases; junction bases not matched to a gene: 10. The germline gives CDR1 SGHRS, CDR2 YFSETQ. The CDR3 has 16 amino acids. The complete variable domain, with remaining parts taken from reference TRBV5-1 and TRBJ2-1, reads KAGVTQTPRYLIKTRGQQVTLSCSPISGHRSVSWYQQTPGQGLQFLFEYFSETQRNKGNFPGRFSGRQFSNSRSEMNVSTLELGDSALYLCASSPRGTSGKVEQFFGPGTRLTVL.

The chain links TRBV2 to TRBJ2-7; D remains ambiguous. The germline V gene encodes CDR1 SNHLY and CDR2 FYNNEI. The CDR3 runs 12 residues. The V gene lost 7 bases and the J gene lost 2 bases, with 9 bases spanning the gap. The CDR3 region is CASKPAPYEQYF. The CDR3 bases are TGTGCCAGCAAGCCAGCCCCCTACGAGCAGTACTTC.

Note on this clone: Other DNA sequences within the sample encode an identical CDR3. V gene TRBV27 combines with J gene TRBJ2-7; 10 nucleotides align to TRBD1. This CDR3 contains 16 residues. Per the germline V gene, CDR1 is MNHEY and CDR2 is SMNVEV (reference sequence). V trimming: 5 bases; J trimming: 1 base; junction bases outside the gene matches: 8. Written as DNA, the CDR3 is TGTGCCAGCAGTCCCTCGACAGGGGGCGTTTCCTACGAGCAGTACTTC. Amino acid sequence: CASSPSTGGVSYEQYF.

The J gene is TRBJ2-6, the V gene TRBV28; D is unclear. Looked up from germline, CDR1 is MDHEN and CDR2 is SYDVKM. The CDR3 has 14 residues. With 4 bases removed from V and 4 bases from J, the gap between germline ends came to 8 bases. This chain's CDR3 is CASSWFPGANVLTF. Written as DNA, the CDR3 is TGTGCCAGCAGTTGGTTCCCAGGGGCCAACGTCCTGACTTTC.

The J gene is TRBJ2-1, the V gene TRBV7-2; 8 bases are shared with TRBD1. The germline gives CDR1 SGHTA, CDR2 FQGNSA. CDR3 length: 13 residues. The trim removed 7 bases at V and 4 bases at J, leaving 3 bases unmatched. CDR3 nucleotides: TGTGCCAGCACAGGGGGCGCTTACAATGAGCAGTTCTTC. Amino acids: CASTGGAYNEQFF.

Turning to this clone: The sample has other DNA sequences that encode this CDR3 too. The chain carries TRBV10-3 and TRBJ1-4, with D maybe TRBD1 (5 bases). V was cut by 3 bases and J by 8 bases, with 7 bases left in between. Germline assignment: CDR1 ENHRY and CDR2 SYGVKD. CDR3 length: 12 residues. CDR3 in amino acids: CAISDGGEKLFF. CDR3 nucleotides: TGTGCCATCAGTGACGGGGGGGAAAAACTGTTTTTT.

This clone has a handful of counts. The same CDR3 is also encoded by other DNA sequences in this sample. V is TRBV6-5 and J is TRBJ2-2; D is unresolved. Germline CDR1 MNHEY, CDR2 SVGAGI. V was trimmed by 8 bases and J by 5 bases, leaving 6 bases between them. CDR3 size: 11 residues. The CDR3 is CASSLTGELFF. The DNA for the CDR3 is TGTGCCAGCTCTCTTACCGGGGAGCTGTTTTTT.

This chain uses TRBV4-1 with TRBJ1-1; D is unclear. The CDR3 length is 16 residues. V was pared by 1 base and J by 1 base, with 13 bases between. CDR1 is MGHRA and CDR2 is YSYEKL in the germline V gene. The CDR3 DNA reads TGCGCCAGCAGCCAAGCCCAGAACAGTAGGAACACTGAAGCTTTCTTT. It is translated as CASSQAQNSRNTEAFF.

The J gene is TRBJ2-3, the V gene TRBV20-1, with D possibly matching TRBD1 (5 bases). In germline, CDR1 is DFQATT, CDR2 SNEGSKA (reference sequence). Trimming cost V 4 bases and J 8 bases, with 10 bases left between them. This CDR3 spans 11 amino acids. Here the CDR3 reads CSAKDSSTQYF. Written as DNA, the CDR3 is TGCAGTGCTAAAGACAGTAGTACGCAGTATTTT.

The chain recombines TRBV6-6 with TRBJ2-7, with TRBD1 matching 9 bases. Trimming took 5 bases from V and 2 from J; bases not matched to a gene: 4. CDR1 and CDR2 from the germline V gene are MNHNY and SVGAGI (reference sequence). The CDR3 extends over 14 amino acids. CDR3: CASSPQGAAYEQYF. For the CDR3, the DNA is TGTGCCAGCAGTCCACAGGGGGCAGCCTACGAGCAGTACTTC.

This rearrangement joins TRBV5-8 to TRBJ2-7; D gene uncertain. This CDR3 spans 13 amino acids. V was clipped by 0 bases and J by 1 base, with 5 bases between them. Germline V gives CDR1 SGHTS, CDR2 YDEGEE. Here the CDR3 reads CASSLEGSYEQYF. CDR3 sequence (DNA): TGTGCCAGCAGCTTGGAGGGATCCTACGAGCAGTACTTC.

This chain links TRBV6-1 with TRBJ2-7; the D gene is possibly TRBD2 (7 bases). The CDR3 extends over 14 amino acids. Looked up from germline, CDR1 is MNHNS and CDR2 is SASEGT. V lost 5 bases and J lost 4, with 15 bases in between. CDR3 in DNA: TGTGCCAGCAGTACCAAAGGGGGGGTTTACGAGCAGTACTTC. As protein: CASSTKGGVYEQYF.

The V gene is TRBV27, the J gene TRBJ2-1, with a weak D call TRBD2 (6 bases). Trimming removed 0 bases from V and 4 bases from J, with 10 bases in between. Germline CDR1 and CDR2: MNHEY and SMNVEV (reference sequence). The CDR3 runs to 15 residues. The CDR3 loop reads CASSLSAGLYNEQFF. CDR3 nucleotide sequence: TGTGCCAGCAGTTTATCGGCGGGGCTATACAATGAGCAGTTCTTC.

The V gene is TRBV21-1, the J gene TRBJ1-1; the D call TRBD1 from the table was never checked on the DNA. TRBV21-1 is noted as a pseudogene. This CDR3 spans 11 amino acids. CDR3 bases: TGTGCCAGCAGCGAGGGACAGCGGGCTTTCTTT. This sequence encodes CASSEGQRAFF.

V usage is TRBV6-5 and J usage is TRBJ1-2; D possibly corresponds to TRBD1 (6 bases). This CDR3 is 15 amino acids long. With 10 bases removed from V and 3 bases from J, the gap between germline ends came to 21 bases. Germline V gene lookup returns CDR1 MNHEY and CDR2 SVGAGI. The CDR3 loop reads CATRRGSAAYYGYTF. In nucleotides, the CDR3 is TGTGCCACCAGGAGGGGGTCGGCAGCTTACTATGGCTACACCTTC.

A note on this clone: Different DNA sequences within this sample yield the same CDR3. This sequence joins TRBV9 and TRBJ1-5; no clear D. Germline CDR1 SGDLS, CDR2 YYNGEE. Trimming removed 0 bases from V and 3 bases from J, with 7 bases in between. The CDR3 is 14 residues long. In nucleotides, the CDR3 is TGTGCCAGCAGCGTAGGGGGTTCCAATCAGCCCCAGCATTTT. Amino acids: CASSVGGSNQPQHF. Complete variable domain (other parts from reference TRBV9 and TRBJ1-5): DSGVTQTPKHLITATGQRVTLRCSPRSGDLSVYWYQQSLDQGLQFLIQYYNGEERAKGNILERFSAQQFPDLHSELNLSSLELGDSALYFCASSVGGSNQPQHFGDGTRLSIL.

J is TRBJ2-6 and V is TRBV9, with TRBD1 matching over 9 bases. This CDR3 has 20 residues. Germline CDR1 and CDR2: SGDLS and YYNGEE. V lost 3 bases, J lost 0 bases, and 13 bases stayed unmatched. The CDR3 reads CASSGNPTGGRFSGANVLTF. The CDR3 DNA is TGTGCCAGCAGCGGCAATCCGACAGGGGGACGTTTCTCTGGGGCCAACGTCCTGACTTTC.

The genes are TRBV18 and TRBJ1-3; D gene ambiguous. Germline lookup yields CDR1 KGHSH and CDR2 LQKENI. V lost 6 bases, J lost 3 bases, and 12 bases lay in between. The CDR3 consists of 14 residues. CDR3 in DNA: TGTGCCAGCTCCCTACCCAGGTTTGGAAACACCATATATTTT. Encoded protein: CASSLPRFGNTIYF.

The chain joins TRBV19 to TRBJ2-7, with unresolved D. CDR1 and CDR2 from the germline V gene are LNHDA and SQIVND (reference sequence). Trimming took 2 bases from V and 0 from J, leaving 11 bases between them. There are 15 residues in the CDR3. CDR3: CASSISNSGSYEQYF. Written as DNA, the CDR3 is TGTGCCAGTAGTATAAGTAACTCCGGCTCCTACGAGCAGTACTTC.